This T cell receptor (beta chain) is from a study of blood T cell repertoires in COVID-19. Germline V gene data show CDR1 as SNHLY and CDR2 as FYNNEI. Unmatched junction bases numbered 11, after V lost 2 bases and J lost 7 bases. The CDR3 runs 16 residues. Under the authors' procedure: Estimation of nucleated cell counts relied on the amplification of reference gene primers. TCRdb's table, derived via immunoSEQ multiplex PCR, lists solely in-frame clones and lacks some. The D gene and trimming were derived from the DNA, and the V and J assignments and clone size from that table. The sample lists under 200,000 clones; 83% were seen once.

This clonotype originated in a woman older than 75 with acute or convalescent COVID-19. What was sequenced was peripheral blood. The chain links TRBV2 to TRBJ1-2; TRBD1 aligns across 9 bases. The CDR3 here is CASSELPPGQGSGYTF. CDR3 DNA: TGTGCCAGCAGTGAATTGCCCCCGGGACAGGGATCTGGCTACACCTTC.